What follows are 11 T cell receptor beta chains derived from one specimen sequenced in a study of blood T cells in healthy people across ages. Alongside a J-beta primer mix, a sample-barcoded 5' primer served in a second PCR lasting 7 to 11 cycles. MiXCR, run by TCRdb on the 5' RACE reads, gives a single entry per CDR3 protein. The sample includes hundreds of thousands of distinct CDR3 sequences, about a fifth of them seen just once. Input material: blood. The receptor source for this set is a man aged 65-85 years in good health.

This clonotype was seen repeatedly, ten times or more. This chain links TRBV20-1 with TRBJ2-1; 9 bases line up with TRBD2. The CDR3 has 14 amino acids. CDR1 DFQATT and CDR2 SNEGSKA come from the germline V gene (reference sequence). The V gene end was trimmed by 5 bases and the J gene end by 4 bases; junction bases not matched to a gene: 6. The CDR3 here is CSARGAGGYNEQFF. As DNA, the CDR3 is TGCAGTGCTCGAGGGGCGGGGGGGTACAATGAGCAGTTCTTC.

The sample holds a few counts of this clonotype. This chain joins TRBV21-1 and TRBJ2-5; the tabulated D call, TRBD1, remains unverified against the DNA. TRBV21-1 is marked as a pseudogene. This CDR3 is 17 amino acids long. The chain's CDR3 is CASSKASGGQGHETQYF. CDR3 nucleotides: TGTGCCAGCAGCAAAGCGTCAGGTGGACAGGGCCACGAGACCCAGTACTTC.

This clonotype has a handful of counts. The chain employs TRBV6-1 and TRBJ1-1; D call uncertain. Germline CDR1 is MNHNS and CDR2 is SASEGT. Trimming took 7 bases from V and 2 from J, leaving 11 bases between them. The CDR3 has 13 residues. CDR3 nucleotide sequence: TGTGCCAGCATTGCGGGGTTAAACACTGAAGCTTTCTTT. Protein product: CASIAGLNTEAFF.

Details on this clonotype: A much larger clonotype is one base distant, so this may be a read error. The chain uses TRBV7-9 and TRBJ1-1; TRBD1 might be the D (5 bases). The CDR3 contains 15 residues. Trimming left V 1 base short and J 7 bases short, with 16 bases between. Germline loops: CDR1 SEHNR, CDR2 FQNEAQ (reference sequence). The chain's CDR3 is CASSLVRTRENEAFF. The CDR3 DNA reads TGTGCCAGCAGCTTAGTAAGGACAAGGGAAAATGAAGCTTTCTTT. Supplemented by reference TRBV7-9 and TRBJ1-1, the full variable domain reads DTGVSQNPRHKITKRGQNVTFRCDPISEHNRLYWYRQTLGQGPEFLTYFQNEAQLEKSRLLSDRFSAERPKGSFSTLEIQRTEQGDSAMYLCASSLVRTRENEAFFGQGTRLTVV.

This clonotype was observed many times. The V and J genes are TRBV29-1 and TRBJ1-1, with no clear D. This CDR3 has 13 residues. Between the trimmed V and J ends, which lost 6 bases and 1 base, there was a span of 12 bases. Germline CDR1 SQVTM, CDR2 ANQGSEA. CDR3 DNA sequence: TGCAGCGTAATCGATTCCCGGAACACTGAAGCTTTCTTT. Protein product: CSVIDSRNTEAFF.

This clonotype was observed a handful of times. The V and J genes are TRBV13 and TRBJ1-1; D remains ambiguous. CDR3 length equals 14 residues. The germline V and J ends were trimmed by 0 bases and 1 base, with 6 bases remaining between them. Germline-derived CDR1 and CDR2 are PRHDT and FYEKMQ (reference sequence). For the CDR3, the DNA is TGTGCCAGCAGCTTAGGTGAAGCGAACACTGAAGCTTTCTTT. This translates into CASSLGEANTEAFF.

In this sample, this clonotype turned up a few times. The rearrangement uses TRBV30 and TRBJ1-4; D unresolved. Germline CDR1 is GTSNPN and CDR2 is SVGIG (reference sequence). Trimming left V 0 bases short and J 8 bases short, with 13 bases between. This CDR3 comprises 14 residues. CDR3 residues: CAWSVLTTGEKLFF. The CDR3 DNA is TGTGCCTGGAGTGTCCTTACAACGGGGGAAAAACTGTTTTTT.

The chain is built from TRBV27 and TRBJ2-4; a weak D match, TRBD1 (6 bases). This CDR3 is built from 12 residues. The germline CDR1 and CDR2 sequences are MNHEY and SMNVEV (reference sequence). Trimming shortened V by 4 bases and J by 14 bases, and 15 bases separated the two germline ends. The CDR3 DNA follows: TGTGCCAGCAGTTCGCTGGGGGCCTCGGAGTACTTC. The encoded protein is CASSSLGASEYF.

A few counts support this clonotype. The V call is TRBV18, the J call TRBJ2-1; D may be TRBD1 (5 bases). The CDR3 is 15 amino acids. Trimming left V 5 bases short and J 0 bases short, with 11 bases between. Germline values: CDR1 KGHSH, CDR2 LQKENI. CDR3 DNA: TGTGCCAGCTCATCGGACACGAGCTCCTACAATGAGCAGTTCTTC. Translating it yields CASSSDTSSYNEQFF.

The chain links TRBV29-1 to TRBJ1-1; D not resolved. V dropped 5 bases and J dropped 0 bases, with 7 bases sitting between them. Germline-derived CDR1 and CDR2 are SQVTM and ANQGSEA. This CDR3 spans 12 amino acids. CDR3 protein: CSVFHMNTEAFF. The CDR3 DNA sequence: TGCAGCGTTTTCCACATGAACACTGAAGCTTTCTTT.

This clonotype was detected only a few times. This sequence joins TRBV6-5 and TRBJ1-4; D gene unclear. Per germline, CDR1 MNHEY and CDR2 SVGAGI. The CDR3 runs 14 residues. Trimming took 6 bases from V and 3 from J, leaving 11 bases between them. DNA for the CDR3: TGTGCCAGCAGGGACTCCGTACCTAATGAAAAACTGTTTTTT. It encodes CASRDSVPNEKLFF.